Listed below are T cell receptor beta chains from one sample, sequenced in a study of Ad26.COV2.S vaccination and SARS-CoV-2 variants. Clones were read by immunoSEQ multiplex PCR, and TCRdb kept only the in-frame ones, dropping some. The profile shows about 460,000 clones, about 89% of them singletons. Sequencing used peripheral blood, obtained in a trial of Ad26.COV2.S vaccine versus placebo. Receptors were obtained from a person between 18 and 59 years old who received the Ad26.COV2.S COVID-19 vaccine or a placebo. CDR3s include the opening cysteine and the closing phenylalanine or tryptophan. Fields, in order: V gene, D gene, CDR3 length, clone size, J gene, CDR3 protein, CDR3 DNA. D genes are given only for firm matches. Not all rows give a size; the values are once, few, many and, for expanded clones, a class.

TRBV7-9	TRBD2	16	once	TRBJ2-1	CASSPPGLAGVASEFF	TGTGCCAGCAGCCCCCCTGGATTAGCGGGAGTAGCTTCCGAGTTCTTC
TRBV2	NA	17	NA	TRBJ1-1	CASTPSGRGVTNTEAFF	TGTGCCAGCACCCCGTCAGGGAGAGGTGTTACCAACACTGAAGCTTTCTTT
TRBV7-9	NA	15	once	TRBJ2-7	CASSLQQGENYEQYF	TGTGCCAGCAGCTTACAACAGGGCGAGAACTACGAGCAGTACTTC
TRBV4-2	NA	15	NA	TRBJ2-1	CASSQEASSYNEQFF	TGTGCCAGCAGCCAAGAAGCGAGTTCCTACAATGAGCAGTTCTTC
TRBV19	TRBD1	15	NA	TRBJ1-5	CASKGGQGSNQPQHF	TGTGCCAGTAAAGGGGGACAGGGTTCCAATCAGCCCCAGCATTTT
TRBV9	TRBD2	16	NA	TRBJ2-1	CASSVVAGGVYNEQFF	TGTGCCAGCAGCGTAGTTGCGGGAGGGGTATACAATGAGCAGTTCTTC
TRBV2	NA	14	NA	TRBJ1-5	CASSEVTGTQPQHF	TGTGCCAGCAGTGAGGTTACAGGGACTCAGCCCCAGCATTTT
TRBV7-9	TRBD1	13	NA	TRBJ1-2	CASSLATGGGYTF	TGTGCCAGCAGCTTAGCTACAGGGGGCGGCTACACCTTC
TRBV7-9	TRBD1	17	NA	TRBJ1-3	CASSSRDSVTSGNTIYF	TGTGCCAGCAGCTCCCGGGACAGCGTTACCTCTGGAAACACCATATATTTT
TRBV5-4	NA	13	NA	TRBJ2-7	CASSFGGPYEQYF	TGTGCCAGCAGCTTTGGCGGGCCCTACGAGCAGTACTTC
TRBV29-1	NA	12	few	TRBJ2-7	CSVEGNSHEQYF	TGCAGCGTTGAAGGCAACTCCCACGAGCAGTACTTC
TRBV7-6	NA	13	NA	TRBJ1-1	CASSRDGNAEAFF	TGTGCCAGCAGCCGTGATGGAAACGCTGAAGCTTTCTTT
TRBV6-5	NA	11	NA	TRBJ1-2	CASNGGYGYTF	TGTGCCAGCAACGGGGGGTATGGCTACACCTTC
TRBV27	TRBD1	17	NA	TRBJ2-6	CASSSGTAHPGANVLTF	TGTGCCAGCAGTTCTGGGACAGCCCACCCCGGGGCCAACGTCCTGACTTTC
TRBV3-1/TRBV3-2	NA	14	NA	TRBJ2-5	CASSQDGVEETQYF	TGTGCCAGCAGCCAAGACGGAGTGGAAGAGACCCAGTACTTC
TRBV7-3	NA	16	once	TRBJ2-3	CASSIHRERSTDTQYF	TGTGCCAGCAGCATCCACAGGGAGCGGAGCACAGATACGCAGTATTTT
TRBV27	TRBD1	15	NA	TRBJ1-5	CASSSGQGGFQPQHF	TGTGCCAGCAGCTCCGGACAGGGAGGTTTTCAGCCCCAGCATTTT
TRBV28	NA	15	NA	TRBJ2-1	CASSGSGRYYNEQFF	TGTGCCAGCAGTGGGTCGGGGCGGTACTACAATGAGCAGTTCTTC
TRBV12-3/TRBV12-4	NA	12	NA	TRBJ2-7	CANGTGAYEQYF	TGTGCCAACGGGACGGGGGCCTACGAGCAGTACTTC
TRBV30	TRBD1	15	NA	TRBJ1-2	CAWSVLVRGDYGYTF	TGTGCCTGGAGTGTACTGGTCAGGGGGGATTATGGCTACACCTTC
TRBV5-1	NA	15	NA	TRBJ2-2	CASSSLGAETGELFF	TGCGCCAGCAGCTCGTTAGGGGCGGAGACCGGGGAGCTGTTTTTT
TRBV18	NA	13	few	TRBJ1-5	CASSPEGNQPQHF	TGTGCCAGCTCACCGGAGGGAAATCAGCCCCAGCATTTT
TRBV3-1/TRBV3-2	NA	16	NA	TRBJ1-4	CASSQDFPGANEKLFF	TGTGCCAGCAGCCAAGATTTCCCCGGGGCTAATGAAAAACTGTTTTTT
TRBV6-1	NA	15	NA	TRBJ1-2	CASSEAKLGAYGYTF	TGTGCCAGCAGTGAAGCGAAATTGGGAGCCTATGGCTACACCTTC
TRBV3-1/TRBV3-2	TRBD2	15	NA	TRBJ2-1	CASSQGLAGYNEQFF	TGTGCCAGCAGCCAGGGACTAGCGGGTTACAATGAGCAGTTCTTC
TRBV2	NA	17	NA	TRBJ1-1	CASSVNTRGTPNTEAFF	TGTGCCAGCAGTGTCAATACGCGGGGGACCCCCAACACTGAAGCTTTCTTT
TRBV4-1	NA	16	NA	TRBJ1-1	CASSQDQSGVDTEAFF	TGCGCCAGCAGCCAAGATCAATCGGGGGTTGACACTGAAGCTTTCTTT
TRBV9	NA	18	once	TRBJ2-7	CASTHGLEGHPIIHEQYF	TGTGCCAGCACCCATGGCCTTGAAGGCCACCCGATAATCCACGAGCAGTACTTC
TRBV4-1	TRBD1	16	few	TRBJ1-6	CASSQDGGQGASPLHF	TGCGCCAGCAGCCAAGATGGCGGACAGGGGGCTTCACCCCTCCACTTT
TRBV7-9	TRBD1	17	NA	TRBJ2-7	CASSNKISGTGIHEQYF	TGTGCCAGCAGCAACAAAATTTCCGGGACAGGGATCCACGAGCAGTACTTC
TRBV13	TRBD1	16	NA	TRBJ1-1	CASSSDRGRIKAEAFF	TGTGCCAGCAGCTCGGACAGGGGGCGAATTAAAGCTGAAGCTTTCTTT
TRBV5-5	NA	16	NA	TRBJ1-3	CASSLGGIPHGNTIYF	TGTGCCAGCAGCTTGGGCGGCATCCCGCATGGAAACACCATATATTTT
TRBV4-1	TRBD2	19	NA	TRBJ2-7	CASSQRAHTGTSDSYEQYF	TGCGCCAGCAGCCAAAGAGCTCACACCGGGACTAGCGACTCCTACGAGCAGTACTTC
TRBV9	TRBD2	15	NA	TRBJ2-3	CASSVQRGGRDTQYF	TGTGCCAGCAGCGTCCAGCGGGGGGGCCGAGATACGCAGTATTTT
TRBV9	NA	13	NA	TRBJ2-1	CASSPRTRDEQFF	TGTGCCAGCAGCCCGCGGACTCGCGATGAGCAGTTCTTC
TRBV27	NA	13	NA	TRBJ1-5	CASRSYRNQPQHF	TGTGCCAGCAGATCGTACAGGAATCAGCCCCAGCATTTT
TRBV7-3	TRBD1	17	NA	TRBJ2-6	CASSFDRALSGANVLTF	TGTGCCAGCAGCTTCGACAGGGCCCTCTCTGGGGCCAACGTCCTGACTTTC
TRBV9	NA	14	once	TRBJ1-3	CASSLASSGNTIYF	TGTGCCAGCAGCCTGGCTAGCTCTGGAAACACCATATATTTT
TRBV7-2	NA	13	NA	TRBJ2-1	CASSLVGAGEQFF	TGTGCCAGCAGCTTAGTTGGGGCTGGTGAGCAGTTCTTC
TRBV29-1	NA	15	NA	TRBJ2-7	CSVESEQGPFYEQYF	TGCAGCGTTGAATCAGAGCAGGGGCCGTTCTACGAGCAGTACTTC
TRBV27	NA	13	NA	TRBJ2-3	CASCQTGTDTQYF	TGTGCCAGTTGCCAAACAGGCACAGATACGCAGTATTTT
TRBV20-1	NA	11	NA	TRBJ2-3	CSARTVDTQYF	TGCAGTGCCCGGACAGTCGATACGCAGTATTTT
TRBV27	NA	15	once	TRBJ2-1	CASSRGDTPYNEQFF	TGTGCCAGCAGCCGGGGGGACACTCCCTACAATGAGCAGTTCTTC
TRBV6-4	TRBD2	15	NA	TRBJ2-2	CASSETSGNTGELFF	TGTGCCAGCAGTGAAACTAGCGGGAACACCGGGGAGCTGTTTTTT
TRBV28	NA	16	NA	TRBJ1-1	CASSLEGEVDNTEAFF	TGTGCCAGCAGTTTAGAGGGGGAGGTTGACAACACTGAAGCTTTCTTT
TRBV4-1	NA	17	NA	TRBJ1-5	CASSQEGRGGSNQPQHF	TGCGCCAGCAGCCAAGAAGGGAGGGGAGGTAGCAATCAGCCCCAGCATTTT
TRBV3-1/TRBV3-2	NA	13	NA	TRBJ1-2	CASSLTGAYGYTF	TGTGCCAGCAGCCTAACAGGTGCTTATGGCTACACCTTC
TRBV29-1	NA	16	once	TRBJ2-5	CSGVLDSYSHQETQYF	TGCAGCGGCGTATTGGACTCCTATTCCCACCAAGAGACCCAGTACTTC
TRBV11-1	NA	14	NA	TRBJ2-3	CASGIVGLADTQYF	TGTGCCAGCGGGATCGTCGGTTTGGCAGATACGCAGTATTTT
TRBV15	NA	12	NA	TRBJ2-1	CATSRGDLEQFF	TGTGCCACCAGCCGAGGTGATTTGGAGCAGTTCTTC
TRBV19	NA	13	NA	TRBJ2-3	CASRVQMTDTQYF	TGTGCCAGTAGGGTACAGATGACAGATACGCAGTATTTT